The 20 T cell receptor beta chains below come from one sample, sequenced in a study of T cell responses to AZD1222 COVID-19 vaccine. Libraries were prepared by immunoSEQ multiplex PCR; TCRdb keeps only in-frame clonotypes and omits some of them. The sample shows some 170,000 clones, around nine tenths of them seen only once. This specimen was peripheral blood, taken 28 days after the second AZD1222 dose. The receptors derive from an adult who received the AZD1222 COVID-19 vaccine.

This sequence joins TRBV5-6 and TRBJ1-5; 7 bases match TRBD1. Trimming cost V 0 bases and J 0 bases; bases outside gene matches: 6. CDR3 length: 17 residues. Per the germline V gene, CDR1 is SGHDT and CDR2 is YYEEEE. In DNA form, the CDR3 reads TGTGCCAGCAGCTTGGCCGGGACAGACCTTAGCAATCAGCCCCAGCATTTT. Protein sequence: CASSLAGTDLSNQPQHF.

The chain employs TRBV4-3 and TRBJ2-2; D is ambiguous. V gave up 4 bases and J gave up 2 bases, with 8 bases separating them. The CDR3 length is 14 residues. CDR1 is LGHNA and CDR2 is YSLEER in the germline V gene. This CDR3 is CASSRWVNTGELFF. DNA of the CDR3: TGCGCCAGCAGCCGGTGGGTAAACACCGGGGAGCTGTTTTTT.

DNA of the CDR3: TGTGCCAGCAGTTTTGTGGGGAACACTGAAGCTTTCTTT. It codes for CASSFVGNTEAFF. This sequence joins TRBV28 and TRBJ1-1; D call uncertain. The germline gives CDR1 MDHEN, CDR2 SYDVKM. V was trimmed by 3 bases and J by 1 base, leaving 6 bases between them. The CDR3 totals 13 residues.

The chain combines TRBV5-4 with TRBJ1-2, with D uncertain. Per germline, CDR1 SGHNT and CDR2 YYREEE (reference sequence). V gave up 3 bases and J gave up 2 bases, with 8 bases separating them. The CDR3 is made up of 13 amino acids. This CDR3 is CASSSDGNYGYTF. Here the CDR3 DNA reads TGTGCCAGCAGCTCCGACGGCAACTATGGCTACACCTTC.

The rearrangement links TRBV5-4 to TRBJ1-2; 8 nucleotides agree with TRBD1. There are 16 residues in the CDR3. Germline V gene data show CDR1 as SGHNT and CDR2 as YYREEE (reference sequence). J gave up 8 bases and V 5 bases, and 17 bases lay outside the gene matches. CDR3 region: CASSSKIGQGPAGYTF. The CDR3 bases are TGTGCCAGCAGTTCTAAGATCGGACAGGGACCGGCCGGCTACACCTTC.

The CDR3 sequence: CASSSNNFGNTIYF. In DNA, the CDR3 is TGTGCCAGCTCCTCTAACAACTTTGGAAACACCATATATTTT. The J gene is TRBJ1-3, the V gene TRBV2; D unresolved. The V gene's germline CDR1 is SNHLY and CDR2 FYNNEI. V was pared by 8 bases and J by 3 bases, with 14 bases between. The CDR3 spans 14 residues.

The rearrangement uses TRBV6-5 and TRBJ1-6; D call uncertain. The CDR3 spans 15 residues. Trimming took off 0 bases at V and 5 bases at J, with 8 bases between the two ends. The V gene's germline CDR1 is MNHEY and CDR2 SVGAGI. The CDR3 loop reads CASSYSGGDNSPLHF. The CDR3 DNA sequence: TGTGCCAGCAGTTACTCTGGCGGTGATAATTCACCCCTCCACTTT.

V usage is TRBV7-2 and J usage is TRBJ1-1; D possibly corresponds to TRBD1 (5 bases). V lost 5 bases and J lost 1, with 8 bases in between. The CDR3 covers 13 residues. Germline V gene sequence: CDR1 SGHTA, CDR2 FQGNSA. CDR3 residues: CASSQDRNTEAFF. As DNA, the CDR3 is TGTGCCAGCAGCCAAGACAGGAACACTGAAGCTTTCTTT.

This rearrangement joins TRBV5-6 to TRBJ2-3, with no clear D. V was pared by 0 bases and J by 1 base, with 6 bases between. The CDR3 is 14 amino acids. Germline V gene sequence: CDR1 SGHDT, CDR2 YYEEEE. The CDR3 DNA reads as TGTGCCAGCAGCTTGGTTCAGGGCACAGATACGCAGTATTTT. The encoded protein is CASSLVQGTDTQYF.

The rearrangement uses TRBV27 and TRBJ2-7, with D hard to call. Trimming shortened V by 7 bases and J by 3 bases, and 10 bases separated the two germline ends. Germline assignment: CDR1 MNHEY and CDR2 SMNVEV (reference sequence). The CDR3 has 12 residues. The CDR3 region is CASTSGSYEQYF. CDR3 DNA: TGTGCCAGCACCTCCGGCAGCTACGAGCAGTACTTC.

In its sample, this clone was seen a few times. The rearrangement links TRBV3-1 (or the pseudogene TRBV3-2) to TRBJ1-2; 7 nucleotides agree with TRBD1. The CDR3 runs 12 residues. Germline lookup yields CDR1 LGHDT and CDR2 YNNKEL (reference sequence). V trimming: 8 bases; J trimming: 2 bases; junction bases outside the gene matches: 2. Written as DNA, the CDR3 is TGTGCCAGCGGACAGGTGAACTATGGCTACACCTTC. As protein: CASGQVNYGYTF.

This clone was seen once. The chain employs TRBV6-5 and TRBJ2-7, with TRBD1 matching over 8 bases. Germline CDR1 MNHEY, CDR2 SVGAGI. Trimming cost V 6 bases and J 6 bases; bases outside gene matches: 13. This CDR3 has 15 residues. DNA of the CDR3: TGTGCCAGCAGGGCCCGGGCAGGGGGCTTTGGCGAGCAGTACTTC. This gives the protein CASRARAGGFGEQYF.

This clone was seen only once. This chain uses TRBV6-4 with TRBJ2-3; weak D call: TRBD1 (6 bases). Germline CDR1 MRHNA, CDR2 SNTAGT. The CDR3 length is 14 residues. With 4 bases removed from V and 2 bases from J, the gap between germline ends came to 10 bases. For the CDR3, the DNA is TGTGCCAGCAGTGGGACAGCTACCACAGATACGCAGTATTTT. As protein: CASSGTATTDTQYF.

The chain has TRBV6-5 and TRBJ1-6; 8 bases line up with TRBD1. CDR3 size: 13 residues. J gave up 9 bases and V 9 bases, and 7 bases lay outside the gene matches. Germline V CDR1 and CDR2: MNHEY, SVGAGI. The CDR3 loop reads CASKDRVSSPLHF. CDR3 in DNA: TGTGCCAGTAAGGACAGGGTCAGTTCACCCCTCCACTTT.

The chain is built from TRBV5-1 and TRBJ2-5, with TRBD1 identical over 8 bases. The CDR3 sequence is 16 residues long. V lost 3 bases to trimming and J lost 1 base; unmatched junction nucleotides: 8. The germline gives CDR1 SGHRS, CDR2 YFSETQ. The CDR3 sequence is CASSYQGQDSQETQYF. The CDR3 DNA sequence: TGCGCCAGCAGCTACCAGGGACAGGACTCCCAAGAGACCCAGTACTTC.

J is TRBJ1-2 and V is TRBV4-1; weak D call: TRBD1 (5 bases). Germline assignment: CDR1 MGHRA and CDR2 YSYEKL. The V end lost 0 bases, the J end lost 5 bases, and 13 bases lay between the germline ends. The CDR3 has 15 residues. This chain's CDR3 is CASSQDSDRSYGYTF. As DNA, the CDR3 is TGCGCCAGCAGCCAAGATTCAGACAGAAGTTATGGCTACACCTTC.

J is TRBJ1-1 and V is TRBV9, with unresolved D. This CDR3 region has 13 residues. The V end was cut by 2 bases, the J end by 4 bases, with 9 bases between. Germline-derived CDR1 and CDR2 are SGDLS and YYNGEE. CDR3 loop: CASSVRWGTEAFF. In nucleotides, the CDR3 is TGTGCCAGCAGCGTTCGGTGGGGCACTGAAGCTTTCTTT. The full variable domain, its missing parts supplied by reference TRBV9 and TRBJ1-1, is DSGVTQTPKHLITATGQRVTLRCSPRSGDLSVYWYQQSLDQGLQFLIQYYNGEERAKGNILERFSAQQFPDLHSELNLSSLELGDSALYFCASSVRWGTEAFFGQGTRLTVV.

The genes are TRBV4-1 and TRBJ2-3, with 7 nucleotides matching TRBD1. The CDR3 has 15 amino acids. With V trimmed by 6 bases and J by 2 bases, 8 bases remained unmatched. Germline loops: CDR1 MGHRA, CDR2 YSYEKL. The CDR3 reads CASSIDRDLTDTQYF. In nucleotides, the CDR3 is TGCGCCAGCAGTATCGACAGGGACCTCACAGATACGCAGTATTTT.

This clone was seen only once. The chain recombines TRBV7-6 with TRBJ2-1; 9 bases fit TRBD2. Germline V gene lookup returns CDR1 SGHVS and CDR2 FNYEAQ. The CDR3 sequence is 16 residues long. With 2 bases clipped from V and 4 bases from J, the junction kept 6 bases outside the gene matches. The CDR3 loop reads CASSLFFSGGYNEQFF. The CDR3 DNA follows: TGTGCCAGCAGCTTATTCTTTAGCGGGGGTTACAATGAGCAGTTCTTC.

The chain joins TRBV6-5 to TRBJ2-7, with 7 bases fitting TRBD2. The germline gives CDR1 MNHEY, CDR2 SVGAGI. The CDR3 spans 14 residues. The ends lost 2 bases at V and 3 bases at J; junction bases unmatched: 4. CDR3 residues: CASSYGGLNYEQYF. The DNA of the CDR3 is TGTGCCAGCAGTTACGGGGGACTAAACTACGAGCAGTACTTC.